This T cell receptor beta chain came from a study of Graves' ophthalmopathy and Graves' hyperthyroidism. Turning to this clonotype: Its antigen is not known.

Study-wide results and caveats: In blood appeared most of the expanded thyroid clonotypes whose frequency exceeded 0.001.

Each donor who had ophthalmopathy showed moderate-to-severe activity, a CAS of ≥3, a NOSPECS of ≥4, and a duration under 3 months. Germline loops: CDR1 LNHDA, CDR2 SQIVND (reference sequence). This CDR3 is built from 14 residues. V was shortened by 11 bases and J by 2 bases, with 18 bases between the two germline ends. RNA transcripts yielded amplified TCR beta CDR3 regions. HTBI primers primed a first-round RT-PCR, and a second-round multiplex PCR followed. MiXCR was run by TCRdb on the multiplex PCR reads, yielding one entry per CDR3 protein. The sample lists 740,000 or so distinct CDR3 sequences; 40% were seen once.

The clonotype comes from an adult man with Graves' ophthalmopathy. This chain connects TRBV19 to TRBJ1-2; D is perhaps TRBD1 (6 bases). The source material was peripheral blood. The CDR3 here is CAWSHGTTNYGYTF. DNA for the CDR3: TGTGCCTGGAGTCATGGGACAACGAACTATGGCTACACCTTC.